These 5 T cell receptor beta chains share one sample of origin, sequenced in a study of blood T cell repertoires in COVID-19. TCRdb keeps only in-frame clones here, not all; method: immunoSEQ multiplex PCR. The sample consists of 40,000 to 65,000 clones, about 82% of them appearing once. The sequencing input was peripheral blood. The source of these receptors is a man aged 65 to 79 with active COVID-19.

The CDR3 reads CASSPQDWNWYGYTF. As DNA, the CDR3 is TGTGCCAGCAGCCCCCAGGACTGGAACTGGTATGGCTACACCTTC. This chain connects TRBV7-2 to TRBJ1-2, with D uncertain. Trimming pared 5 bases from V and 5 bases from J, leaving 18 bases between. CDR1 is SGHTA, CDR2 FQGNSA, per germline. The CDR3 is 15 amino acids.

The chain has TRBV7-3 and TRBJ2-7; 10 nucleotides match TRBD2. The germline V gene encodes CDR1 SGHTA and CDR2 FQGTGA. The CDR3 length is 15 residues. V was pared by 5 bases and J by 4 bases, with 8 bases of the junction left unmatched. The CDR3: CASSAQAGGPYEQYF. The CDR3 coding sequence is TGTGCCAGCAGCGCACAAGCGGGGGGGCCGTACGAGCAGTACTTC.

The V call is TRBV7-7, the J call TRBJ2-1; D gene unclear. V was clipped by 4 bases and J by 5 bases, with 9 bases between them. The CDR3 is 13 amino acids. Germline lookup yields CDR1 SSHAT and CDR2 FNYEAQ (reference sequence). CDR3: CASSSTPNNEQFF. The CDR3 coding sequence is TGTGCCAGCAGCTCAACACCGAACAATGAGCAGTTCTTC.

The chain recombines TRBV6-5 with TRBJ2-1; no clear D. The ends were cut back, 4 bases at V and 6 bases at J, with 10 bases in the middle. CDR3 length equals 13 residues. CDR1 is MNHEY, CDR2 SVGAGI, per germline. The CDR3 DNA reads TGTGCCAGCAGTTTACGGGTGGGCAATGAGCAGTTCTTC. It is translated as CASSLRVGNEQFF.

The chain carries TRBV4-1 and TRBJ1-4; weak D call: TRBD1 (5 bases). The germline V gene has CDR1 MGHRA and CDR2 YSYEKL. The ends were cut back, 1 base at V and 7 bases at J, with 16 bases in the middle. CDR3 length: 16 residues. The CDR3 reads CASSQGPRREGEKLFF. DNA for the CDR3: TGCGCCAGCAGCCAAGGTCCTCGCAGGGAGGGTGAAAAACTGTTTTTT.